The next 25 T cell receptor beta chains were all read from a single sample in a study of PD-1 blockade in classical Hodgkin lymphoma. Time point of the sample: cycle 4 day 1 (C4D1), after around six weeks of nivolumab. Each patient relapsed following autologous stem cell transplantation, and prior brentuximab vedotin exposure differed. Assay used: immunoSEQ multiplex PCR; TCRdb lists only in-frame clones, some missing. The sample has around 30,000 clones; approximately 65% are singletons. This specimen was peripheral blood mononuclear cells (PBMCs), taken before the fourth cycle of nivolumab. Receptors originate from a human donor with classical Hodgkin lymphoma.

The chain couples TRBV18 to TRBJ2-5; D not certain. CDR1 and CDR2 from the germline V gene are KGHSH and LQKENI. Deletions cut 4 bases from V and 5 bases from J, with 11 bases between. This CDR3 region has 13 residues. The CDR3 here is CASSLSIGETQYF. CDR3 in DNA: TGTGCCAGCTCACTAAGTATCGGGGAGACCCAGTACTTC.

The chain couples TRBV19 to TRBJ1-4, with a tentative D call TRBD1 (5 bases). The CDR3 sequence is 15 residues long. V lost 8 bases, J lost 0 bases, and 13 bases lay in between. Germline CDR1 LNHDA, CDR2 SQIVND (reference sequence). This CDR3 is CASSHGGATNEKLFF. DNA for the CDR3: TGTGCCAGTTCCCACGGGGGTGCAACTAATGAAAAACTGTTTTTT. The full variable domain, completed using reference TRBV19 and TRBJ1-4, is DGGITQSPKYLFRKEGQNVTLSCEQNLNHDAMYWYRQDPGQGLRLIYYSQIVNDFQKGDIAEGYSVSREKKESFPLTVTSAQKNPTAFYLCASSHGGATNEKLFFGSGTQLSVL.

The gene calls are TRBV27 and TRBJ2-7; D gene uncertain. This CDR3 comprises 13 residues. The germline V and J ends were trimmed by 4 bases and 3 bases, with 10 bases remaining between them. Germline lookup yields CDR1 MNHEY and CDR2 SMNVEV (reference sequence). CDR3 in DNA: TGTGCCAGCAGTTCAGGTCCCCTCTACGAGCAGTACTTC. It codes for CASSSGPLYEQYF.

This clone has only one observation. V usage is TRBV5-1 and J usage is TRBJ2-1, with 8 bases fitting TRBD1. With 4 bases clipped from V and 2 bases from J, the junction kept 5 bases outside the gene matches. Germline V gives CDR1 SGHRS, CDR2 YFSETQ. This CDR3 region has 15 residues. The CDR3 DNA reads TGCGCCAGCAGCAAAACAGGGGGGCCCTACAATGAGCAGTTCTTC. It encodes CASSKTGGPYNEQFF.

The rearrangement links TRBV6-5 to TRBJ1-2; 7 bases are shared with TRBD1. This CDR3 comprises 15 residues. V lost 5 bases, J lost 4 bases, and 10 bases stayed unmatched. The germline CDR1 and CDR2 sequences are MNHEY and SVGAGI. This CDR3 is CASSLQTGSSYGYTF. The CDR3 DNA reads as TGTGCCAGCAGTCTCCAGACAGGGTCTTCCTATGGCTACACCTTC.

The V call is TRBV5-6, the J call TRBJ2-5; the D gene is possibly TRBD2 (5 bases). The CDR3 runs 17 residues. V was cut by 6 bases and J by 2 bases, with 23 bases left in between. Germline CDR1 and CDR2: SGHDT and YYEEEE. The CDR3 is CASNPTGDPREQETQYF. CDR3 sequence (DNA): TGTGCCAGCAACCCTACCGGGGATCCAAGGGAACAAGAGACCCAGTACTTC.

The chain joins TRBV7-9 to TRBJ2-1; D unresolved. CDR3 length equals 16 residues. Deletions cut 8 bases from V and 0 bases from J, with 17 bases between. CDR1 and CDR2 (germline): SEHNR, FQNEAQ (reference sequence). CDR3 protein: CASSPPASSSYNEQFF. The DNA of the CDR3 is TGTGCCAGCTCCCCCCCCGCCTCCTCCTCCTACAATGAGCAGTTCTTC.

The chain carries TRBV18 and TRBJ1-5; TRBD1 is a possible D gene (6 bases). Between the trimmed V and J ends, which lost 3 bases and 3 bases, there was a span of 12 bases. This CDR3 has 15 amino acids. Germline V gene lookup returns CDR1 KGHSH and CDR2 LQKENI. The CDR3 bases are TGTGCCAGCTCACCGAATCAGGGGTTCAATCAGCCCCAGCATTTT. As protein: CASSPNQGFNQPQHF.

The chain combines TRBV5-5 with TRBJ1-1; D gene ambiguous. CDR1 is SGHKS and CDR2 is YYEKEE in the germline V gene (reference sequence). The CDR3 contains 13 residues. The V and J ends lost 4 bases and 8 bases respectively, with 15 bases between them. The CDR3 spells CASSRPFASEAFF. The CDR3 DNA reads as TGTGCCAGCAGCCGCCCCTTTGCATCAGAAGCTTTCTTT.

This clone is deemed medium-sized. The chain joins TRBV9 to TRBJ1-1; the D is unclear. The CDR3 spans 15 residues. The V gene's germline CDR1 is SGDLS and CDR2 YYNGEE. Deletions cut 1 base from V and 3 bases from J, with 13 bases between. Here the CDR3 reads CASSVMMGPYTEAFF. The CDR3 DNA is TGTGCCAGCAGCGTAATGATGGGCCCTTACACTGAAGCTTTCTTT.

This chain uses TRBV6-5 with TRBJ1-2, with a weak D call TRBD1 (6 bases). V was trimmed by 2 bases and J by 7 bases, leaving 14 bases between them. Germline V gives CDR1 MNHEY, CDR2 SVGAGI. The length of the CDR3 is 14 residues. The chain's CDR3 is CASSYTQGLGGYTF. Here the CDR3 DNA reads TGTGCCAGCAGTTACACCCAGGGGTTGGGTGGCTACACCTTC.

The gene calls are TRBV7-9 and TRBJ1-2; D remains unclear. This CDR3 comprises 12 residues. Germline loops: CDR1 SEHNR, CDR2 FQNEAQ (reference sequence). V was trimmed by 1 base and J by 8 bases, leaving 8 bases between them. The CDR3 DNA follows: TGTGCCAGCAGCTTAGACAATGGGGGCTACACCTTC. This gives the protein CASSLDNGGYTF.

This chain connects TRBV5-4 to TRBJ2-3; D perhaps matches TRBD2 (6 bases). Trimming removed 2 bases from V and 5 bases from J, with 12 bases in between. Germline V gene sequence: CDR1 SGHNT, CDR2 YYREEE (reference sequence). The CDR3 is 14 amino acids. CDR3 coding DNA: TGTGCCAGCAGCTTTGGTAGCGGAGGAGATACGCAGTATTTT. Amino acids: CASSFGSGGDTQYF.

This sequence joins TRBV5-1 and TRBJ1-4; 8 bases agree with TRBD1. Germline CDR1 reads SGHRS; CDR2 reads YFSETQ. This CDR3 is built from 15 residues. V lost 4 bases and J lost 5; bases outside the gene matches: 7. CDR3 in DNA: TGCGCCAGCAGCCCCAGGACAGGGCGGAATGAAAAACTGTTTTTT. Translating it yields CASSPRTGRNEKLFF.

A few counts support this clone. The CDR3 here is CASSSTSSGANVLTF. The CDR3 DNA reads TGTGCCAGCAGCTCGACAAGCTCTGGGGCCAACGTCCTGACTTTC. The J gene is TRBJ2-6, the V gene TRBV7-3; D remains ambiguous. Germline assignment: CDR1 SGHTA and CDR2 FQGTGA. CDR3 length: 15 residues. V lost 4 bases and J lost 0, with 7 bases in between.

V gene TRBV6-5 combines with J gene TRBJ2-1; unclear D gene. V was pared by 4 bases and J by 8 bases, with 6 bases between. In germline, CDR1 is MNHEY, CDR2 SVGAGI. This CDR3 contains 11 residues. CDR3 nucleotide sequence: TGTGCCAGCAGTTTCCGGGATGAGCAGTTCTTC. Amino acids: CASSFRDEQFF.

V usage is TRBV7-6 and J usage is TRBJ1-1; 11 nucleotides agree with TRBD1. The CDR3 is 18 amino acids. Looked up from germline, CDR1 is SGHVS and CDR2 is FNYEAQ. The trim removed 0 bases at V and 0 bases at J, leaving 6 bases unmatched. CDR3 DNA sequence: TGTGCCAGCAGCTTAGCGGGGACAGGGGGAAAGGTGAACACTGAAGCTTTCTTT. It translates to CASSLAGTGGKVNTEAFF. Combining the CDR3 with reference TRBV7-6 and TRBJ1-1 gives the whole variable domain GAGVSQSPRYKVTKRGQDVALRCDPISGHVSLYWYRQALGQGPEFLTYFNYEAQQDKSGLPNDRFSAERPEGSISTLTIQRTEQRDSAMYRCASSLAGTGGKVNTEAFFGQGTRLTVV.

The chain couples TRBV27 to TRBJ1-2; 10 nucleotides agree with TRBD1. This CDR3 is 14 amino acids long. The germline V gene encodes CDR1 MNHEY and CDR2 SMNVEV (reference sequence). J was trimmed by 2 bases and V by 3 bases; bases with no gene match: 0. CDR3 coding DNA: TGTGCCAGCAGTTTGGACAGGGGGAACTATGGCTACACCTTC. It yields the protein CASSLDRGNYGYTF.

J is TRBJ2-2 and V is TRBV7-6; 8 nucleotides align to TRBD2. Trimming cost V 5 bases and J 1 base; bases outside gene matches: 3. The CDR3 runs 15 residues. Germline values: CDR1 SGHVS, CDR2 FNYEAQ. CDR3 region: CASSRSGGNTGELFF. The CDR3 region has the DNA TGTGCCAGCAGCCGGAGCGGGGGGAACACCGGGGAGCTGTTTTTT.

The chain combines TRBV28 with TRBJ1-1; D is unresolved. The germline V and J ends were trimmed by 10 bases and 4 bases, with 10 bases remaining between them. Germline V gene lookup returns CDR1 MDHEN and CDR2 SYDVKM. The CDR3 is 11 residues long. CDR3 bases: TGTGCCATCGGTAGGGCCACTGAAGCTTTCTTT. It is translated as CAIGRATEAFF.

The count of this clone is one. The V gene is TRBV27, the J gene TRBJ2-2; 9 nucleotides line up with TRBD1. The germline V gene encodes CDR1 MNHEY and CDR2 SMNVEV (reference sequence). Trimming removed 5 bases from V and 6 bases from J; junction bases left unmatched: 4. The CDR3 is 14 residues long. CDR3 sequence (DNA): TGTGCCAGCAGTGGAACAGGGGGCGCCGGGGAGCTGTTTTTT. This codes for CASSGTGGAGELFF.

This sequence joins TRBV11-3 and TRBJ2-1, with 15 nucleotides matching TRBD2. Germline values: CDR1 SGHNT, CDR2 YENEEA. This CDR3 comprises 18 residues. V dropped 1 base and J dropped 0; count of bases not matched to a gene: 1. In DNA form, the CDR3 reads TGTGCCAGCAGCTTAGGGGGACTAGCGGGGGGCTCCTACAATGAGCAGTTCTTC. Its protein is CASSLGGLAGGSYNEQFF.

This chain uses TRBV27 with TRBJ2-5; possible D gene TRBD2, 5 bases. This CDR3 comprises 13 residues. Germline V lookup: CDR1 MNHEY, CDR2 SMNVEV (reference sequence). The ends were cut back, 6 bases at V and 1 base at J, with 9 bases in the middle. CDR3 in amino acids: CASSPGSQETQYF. The CDR3 DNA reads as TGTGCCAGCAGCCCGGGAAGCCAAGAGACCCAGTACTTC.

The V gene is TRBV18, the J gene TRBJ1-3; no clear D. The V gene's germline CDR1 is KGHSH and CDR2 LQKENI. V was pared by 8 bases and J by 3 bases, with 8 bases between. The CDR3 totals 12 residues. In DNA, the CDR3 is TGTGCCAGCATGGCAGTTGGAAACACCATATATTTT. Translated: CASMAVGNTIYF.

This rearrangement joins TRBV27 to TRBJ2-1, with D unclear. Germline V lookup: CDR1 MNHEY, CDR2 SMNVEV (reference sequence). The CDR3 covers 12 residues. V lost 6 bases, J lost 0 bases, and 3 bases lay in between. The CDR3 protein is CASRSSYNEQFF. CDR3 nucleotides: TGTGCCAGCAGAAGCTCCTACAATGAGCAGTTCTTC.